This TCR beta chain comes out of a study of T-cell reconstitution after alpha-beta-depleted transplantation in children. With respect to this clonotype: Its specificity is not known.

Study outcomes and limitations: T-cell numbers and diversity, one year after transplant, stemmed largely from T cells that were newly produced. At around two months after transplant, the alpha-beta T cells were reportedly derived from several hundred expanded clones that came from non-depleted graft cells. After transplant, high TCRbeta diversity at day 60 in some patients arose from surviving recipient T cells and thymic progenitors.

Unique molecular identifiers featured in how the TCRbeta library was prepared. TCRdb reanalysed the PCR reads using MiXCR and keeps one entry per CDR3 protein. The repertoire holds about 76,000 distinct CDR3 sequences, with over 12% as singletons. The sequenced sample was PBMCs, mostly from graft donor cells, obtained 180 days after TCRalphabeta/CD19-depleted stem cell transplant. This TCR was sampled from a male patient between 2 and 10 years old who had a stem cell transplant for acute lymphoblastic leukemia, so the T cells may come from the graft donor.

DNA of the CDR3: TGTGCCAGCAGCAGGTCCACAGGGGTGGCTTCCTACGAGCAGTACTTC. Its translation is CASSRSTGVASYEQYF. The gene calls are TRBV4-2 and TRBJ2-7, with 7 nucleotides matching TRBD1. J lost 1 base, V lost 5 bases, and 11 bases had no gene match. Germline lookup yields CDR1 LGHNA and CDR2 YNFKEQ. There are 16 residues in the CDR3.